Included here is one T cell receptor (beta chain) sequence, with context. The data were produced by immunoSEQ multiplex PCR, yet TCRdb's version contains in-frame clones alone and is incomplete. This table has 150,000 or so clones, approximately 93% appearing once. The data derive from a study of control samples from healthy donors and cancer patients. Input material: blood. This clonotype originated in a woman aged 35 to 49 in good health.

The CDR3 loop reads CASSELGTGGSNEKLFF. DNA for the CDR3: TGTGCCAGCAGTGAACTAGGGACAGGGGGATCTAATGAAAAACTGTTTTTT. The chain has TRBV25-1 and TRBJ1-4; TRBD1 agrees at 11 bases. Germline-derived CDR1 and CDR2 are MGHDK and SYGVNS. The V gene end was trimmed by 2 bases and the J gene end by 3 bases; junction bases not matched to a gene: 5. This CDR3 is 17 amino acids long.